This T cell receptor (beta chain) was identified in a study of T cells in Graves' hyperthyroidism and ophthalmopathy (dated by TCRdb to between 2019 and 2020). As for the study more broadly: Peripheral blood samples were taken at initial diagnosis, before any treatment was given. TCR V-J signatures able to tell the groups apart were searched for in a discovery cohort of some 100 patients, of whom over 40 had Graves' ophthalmopathy and some 60 had stable Graves' hyperthyroidism. Whether ophthalmopathy could be predicted prospectively was tested in an independent validation cohort made up of approximately 19 hyperthyroidism patients plus 17 patients who later progressed to ophthalmopathy. The roughly 100 discovery patients were randomly divided into training and test sets at a 7:3 ratio. Thyroid tissue and blood T-cell repertoires from several Graves' hyperthyroidism patients were also compared in the study. After blood sampling, hyperthyroidism patients were treated with methimazole at a starting dose of 30 mg daily, and ophthalmopathy patients were treated with high-dose intravenous methylprednisolone. According to the paper, TCR Vbeta CDR3 sequencing was carried out on around 140 peripheral blood samples, which came from about 45 ophthalmopathy, under 80 hyperthyroidism and about 17 progressor patients.

In the ophthalmopathy patients, disease was moderately to severely active, with a Clinical Activity Score of 3 or more, a NOSPECS grade of 4 or more, and a duration of less than 3 months. Patients with uncontrolled infections, other autoimmune diseases, pregnancy or lactation were excluded. Diagnoses were based on clinical symptoms, serum thyroxine and TRAb, thyroid ultrasound and orbital computed tomography. PBMCs were isolated from about 10 ml of fresh peripheral blood by Ficoll-Paque density gradient centrifugation. Total RNA was extracted with Trizol reagent, and quality was checked on an Agilent 2100 Bioanalyzer. The TCR beta CDR3 regions were amplified from the RNA transcripts. The first round of RT-PCR for the TCR CDR3 was performed with the HTBI primer set and the Qiagen OneStep RT-PCR kit. Libraries were constructed in a second round of multiplex PCR, after which size selection and purification were performed. Paired-end sequencing of the libraries was performed with 100 bp reads on an Illumina HiSeq2000. The authors processed their data as follows. SOAPnuke was used to process the raw data, throwing out any read that contained adapters or uncalled bases, had a mean Phred below 15, or lacked an exact constant-primer or identifier match. High-quality paired reads were merged with COPE v1.2.5, and unique nucleotide sequences were defined as clonotypes. MiTCR v1.1 was used to align the clonotypes against IMGT TRBV, TRBD and TRBJ reference segments. Only V-J combinations with frequency above 0.0001, covering roughly 99% of repertoires, were analysed. The TCS score was defined as F50 (clonal expansion) divided by E x V (chaos), with BLOSUM62-based TCRdist calculated between CDR3 peptides within each V-J. Welch's t-statistics and random forest reduced 514 V-J features to 13, which were used in a naive Bayes classifier (R e1071). TCRdb handled the public reads itself, with Q25 trimming in fastp and clone calling in MiXCR, and kept productive beta chains. Every CDR3 protein is listed once, alongside the most common genes and DNA of its rows. The V and J calls and clone size come from TCRdb's table, not from the authors' own analysis. Within this sample are 500,000 to 650,000 distinct CDR3 sequences, with 15% to 20% of them counted one time only. The top ten clones comprise roughly 47% of the sample.

Overall study results and their limits: Most expanded thyroid clonotypes (frequency above 0.001) were also detected in blood, a finding suggesting that blood repertoires may reflect thyroid immune responses. Sample size was not statistically predetermined, and investigators were not blinded to group allocation. In cross-validation, a model built on a 13 V-J signature told ophthalmopathy apart from stable hyperthyroidism with under 90% sensitivity and around 81% specificity, and in testing the same model reached 80%/75%. During validation, the model predicted progression to ophthalmopathy a median of about 6.3 months ahead of onset, with almost 71% sensitivity and under 85% specificity.

This clonotype has only a few counts. Its antigen has not been determined. Qualities for individual bases were not recorded, and no much larger clone is one base off. V ends up 4 bases short and J 6 bases short, with an unmatched junction base count of 9. CDR1 and CDR2, looked up from the germline V gene, are ENHRY and SYGVKD. The CDR3 contains 15 residues, cysteine and phenylalanine counted. The entry retains the CDR3 DNA only, 45 bases that are in frame from base 1. The TCR originated in a man between 35 and 55 years old with Graves' ophthalmopathy. Sequenced input: blood. The chain is made from TRBV10-3 and TRBJ2-1; 7 of the junction bases match TRBD1. Read as DNA, the sequence is TGTGCCATCAGTGTAGGCAGTACAGGGGCCAATGAGCAGTTCTTC. It is translated as CAISVGSTGANEQFF.